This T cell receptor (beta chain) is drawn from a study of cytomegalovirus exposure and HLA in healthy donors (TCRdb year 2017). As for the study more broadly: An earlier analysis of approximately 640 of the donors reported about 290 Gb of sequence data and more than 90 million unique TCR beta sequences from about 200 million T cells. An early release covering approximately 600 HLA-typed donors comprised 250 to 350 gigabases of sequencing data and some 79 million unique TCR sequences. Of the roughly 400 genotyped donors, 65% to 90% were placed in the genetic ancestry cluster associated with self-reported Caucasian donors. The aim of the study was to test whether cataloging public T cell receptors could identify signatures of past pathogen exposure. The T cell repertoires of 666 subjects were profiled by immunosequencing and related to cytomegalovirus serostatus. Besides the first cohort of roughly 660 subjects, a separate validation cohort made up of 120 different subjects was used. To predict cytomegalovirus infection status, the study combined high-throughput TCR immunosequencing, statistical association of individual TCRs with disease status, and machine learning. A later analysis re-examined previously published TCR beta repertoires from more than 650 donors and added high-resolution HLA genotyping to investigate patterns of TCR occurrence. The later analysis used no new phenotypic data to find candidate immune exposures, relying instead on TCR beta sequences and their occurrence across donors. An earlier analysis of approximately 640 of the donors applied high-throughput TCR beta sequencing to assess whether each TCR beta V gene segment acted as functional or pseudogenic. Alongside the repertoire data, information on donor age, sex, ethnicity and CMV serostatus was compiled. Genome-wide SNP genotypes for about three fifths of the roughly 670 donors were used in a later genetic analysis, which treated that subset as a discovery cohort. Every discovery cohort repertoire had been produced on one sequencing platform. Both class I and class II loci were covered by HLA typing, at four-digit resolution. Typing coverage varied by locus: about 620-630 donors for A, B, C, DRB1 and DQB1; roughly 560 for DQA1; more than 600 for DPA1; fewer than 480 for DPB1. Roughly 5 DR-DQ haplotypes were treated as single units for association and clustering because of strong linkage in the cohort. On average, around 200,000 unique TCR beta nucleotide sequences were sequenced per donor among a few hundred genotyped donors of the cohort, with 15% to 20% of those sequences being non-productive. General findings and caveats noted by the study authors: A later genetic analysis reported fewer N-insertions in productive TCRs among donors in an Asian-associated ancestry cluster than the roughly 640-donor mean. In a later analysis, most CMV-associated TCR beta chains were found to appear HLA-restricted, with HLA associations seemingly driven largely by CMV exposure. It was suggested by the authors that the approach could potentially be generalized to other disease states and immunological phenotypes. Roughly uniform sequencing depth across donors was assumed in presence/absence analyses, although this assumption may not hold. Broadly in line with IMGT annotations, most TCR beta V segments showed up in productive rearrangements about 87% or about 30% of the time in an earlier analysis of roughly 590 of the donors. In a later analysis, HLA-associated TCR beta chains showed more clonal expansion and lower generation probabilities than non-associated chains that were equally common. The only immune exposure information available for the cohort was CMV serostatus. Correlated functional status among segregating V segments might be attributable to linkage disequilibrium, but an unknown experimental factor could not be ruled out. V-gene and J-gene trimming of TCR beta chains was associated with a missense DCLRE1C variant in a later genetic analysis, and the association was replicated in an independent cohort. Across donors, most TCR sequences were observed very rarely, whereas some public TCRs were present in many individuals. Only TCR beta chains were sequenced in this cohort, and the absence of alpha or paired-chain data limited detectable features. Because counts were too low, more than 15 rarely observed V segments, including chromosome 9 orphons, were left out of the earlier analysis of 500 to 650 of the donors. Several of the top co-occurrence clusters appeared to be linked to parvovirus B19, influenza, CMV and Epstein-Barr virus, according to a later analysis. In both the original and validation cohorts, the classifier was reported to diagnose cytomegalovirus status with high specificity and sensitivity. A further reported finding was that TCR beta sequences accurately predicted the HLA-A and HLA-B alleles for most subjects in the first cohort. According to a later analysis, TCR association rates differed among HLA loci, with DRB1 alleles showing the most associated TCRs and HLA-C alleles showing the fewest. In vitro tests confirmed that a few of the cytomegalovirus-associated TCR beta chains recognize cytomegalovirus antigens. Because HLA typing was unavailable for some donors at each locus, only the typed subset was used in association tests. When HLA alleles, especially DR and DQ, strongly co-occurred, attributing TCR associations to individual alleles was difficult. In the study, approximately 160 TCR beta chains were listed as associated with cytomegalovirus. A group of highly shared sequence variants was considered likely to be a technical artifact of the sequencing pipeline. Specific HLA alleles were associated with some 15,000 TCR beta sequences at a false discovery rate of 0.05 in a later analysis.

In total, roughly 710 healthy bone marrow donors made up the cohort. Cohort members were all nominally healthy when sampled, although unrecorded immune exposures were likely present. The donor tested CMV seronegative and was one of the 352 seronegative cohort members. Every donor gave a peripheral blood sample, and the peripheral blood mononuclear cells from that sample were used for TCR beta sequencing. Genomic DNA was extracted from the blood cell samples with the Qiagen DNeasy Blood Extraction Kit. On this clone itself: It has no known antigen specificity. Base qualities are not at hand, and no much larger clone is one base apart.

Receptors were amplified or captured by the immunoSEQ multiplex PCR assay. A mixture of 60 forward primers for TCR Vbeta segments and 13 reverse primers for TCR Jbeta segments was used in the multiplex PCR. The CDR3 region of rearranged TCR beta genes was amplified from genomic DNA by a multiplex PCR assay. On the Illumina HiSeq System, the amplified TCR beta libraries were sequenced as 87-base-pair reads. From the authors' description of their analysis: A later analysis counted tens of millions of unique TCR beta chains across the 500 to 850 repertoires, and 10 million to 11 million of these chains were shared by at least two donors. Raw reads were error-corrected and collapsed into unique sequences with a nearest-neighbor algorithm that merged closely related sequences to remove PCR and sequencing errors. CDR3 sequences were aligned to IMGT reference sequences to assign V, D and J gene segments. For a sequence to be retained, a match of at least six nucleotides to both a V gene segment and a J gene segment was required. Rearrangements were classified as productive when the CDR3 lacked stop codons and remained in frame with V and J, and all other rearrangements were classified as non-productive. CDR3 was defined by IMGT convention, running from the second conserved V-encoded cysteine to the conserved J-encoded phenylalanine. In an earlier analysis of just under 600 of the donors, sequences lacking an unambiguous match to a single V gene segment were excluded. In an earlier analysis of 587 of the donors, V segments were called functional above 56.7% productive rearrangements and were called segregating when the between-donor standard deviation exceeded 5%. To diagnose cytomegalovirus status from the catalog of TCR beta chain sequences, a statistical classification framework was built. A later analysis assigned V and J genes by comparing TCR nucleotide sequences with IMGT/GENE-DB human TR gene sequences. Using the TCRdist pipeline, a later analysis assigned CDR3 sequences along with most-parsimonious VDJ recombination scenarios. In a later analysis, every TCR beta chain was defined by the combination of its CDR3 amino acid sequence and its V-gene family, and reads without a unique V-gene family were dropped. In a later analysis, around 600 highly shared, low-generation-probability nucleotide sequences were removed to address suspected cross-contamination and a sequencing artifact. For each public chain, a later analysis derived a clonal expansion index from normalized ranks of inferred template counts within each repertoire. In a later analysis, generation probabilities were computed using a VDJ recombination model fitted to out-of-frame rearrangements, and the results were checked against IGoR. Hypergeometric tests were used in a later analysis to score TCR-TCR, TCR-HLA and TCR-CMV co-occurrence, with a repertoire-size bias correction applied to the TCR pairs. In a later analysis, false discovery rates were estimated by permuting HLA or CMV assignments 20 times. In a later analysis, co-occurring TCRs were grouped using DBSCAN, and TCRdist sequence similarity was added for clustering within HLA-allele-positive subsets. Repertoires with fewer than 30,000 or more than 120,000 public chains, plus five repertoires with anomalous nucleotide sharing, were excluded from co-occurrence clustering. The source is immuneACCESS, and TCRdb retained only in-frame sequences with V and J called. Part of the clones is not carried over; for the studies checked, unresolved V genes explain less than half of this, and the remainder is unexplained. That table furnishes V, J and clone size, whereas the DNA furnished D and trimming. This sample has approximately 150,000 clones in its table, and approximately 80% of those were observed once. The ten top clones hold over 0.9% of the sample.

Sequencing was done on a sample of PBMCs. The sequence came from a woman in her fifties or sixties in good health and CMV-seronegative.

The CDR3 has the sequence CASSYSDSYEQYF. In nucleotides, the sequence is TGTGCCAGCAGTTATTCCGACAGTTACGAGCAGTACTTC. The chain employs TRBV6-5 and TRBJ2-5; the D segment could be TRBD1, given 5 matching bases. The J call may be mistaken, given a closer DNA end match to TRBJ2-7. CDR1 and CDR2 were assigned from the germline V gene as MNHEY and SVGAGI. The CDR3, from cysteine to phenylalanine, totals 13 residues. Only CDR3 DNA remains: 39 bases, in frame from the first base.